These 2 T cell receptor beta chains were all obtained from the same sample, sequenced in a study of radiotherapy plus CTLA-4 blockade in lung cancer. TCRdb keeps only in-frame clones here, not all; method: immunoSEQ multiplex PCR. The sample shows over 100,000 clones, more than 80% of them seen only once. This sample comprised peripheral blood, obtained from a patient treated with radiotherapy plus ipilimumab. The receptors here all came from a human donor with non-small cell lung cancer that progressed on radiotherapy plus ipilimumab.

The chain is built from TRBV25-1 and TRBJ1-3; no clear D. CDR1 is MGHDK and CDR2 is SYGVNS in the germline V gene. Deletions cut 8 bases from V and 3 bases from J, with 2 bases between. This CDR3 is 10 amino acids long. The CDR3 bases are TGTGCCAGCCTTGGAAACACCATATATTTT. Amino acid sequence: CASLGNTIYF.

The rearrangement uses TRBV6-8 and TRBJ1-1; no clear D. The V gene's germline CDR1 is MNHGY and CDR2 SAAAGT. Trimming took off 7 bases at V and 0 bases at J, with 18 bases between the two ends. The CDR3 is 16 residues long. CDR3 sequence: CASNLGCLGMNTEAFF. Written as DNA, the CDR3 is TGTGCCAGCAACCTCGGGTGTCTAGGCATGAACACTGAAGCTTTCTTT.